This TCR beta chain emerged from a study of identical twins. Notes on the study in general: The conclusions drew on cross-sectional statistical analysis instead of tracking the same donors. Whereas memory repertoires showed no such difference, abundant cord blood beta clonotypes carried fewer insertions. Invariant MAIT and iNKT cells could partly confound zero-insertion analyses.

Regarding this clonotype: Its target is not known.

Among all donors, each was a healthy Caucasian. TCRdb called the 5' RACE reads again in MiXCR, with one record for every CDR3 protein. The data contain 1,800,000 or so distinct CDR3 sequences, roughly a third of them singletons. The sequence was collected from a newborn girl in good health. Input material: cord blood.

CDR3 coding DNA: TGCAGTGCCCGGGTACAGATGAATTCACCCCTCCACTTT. Its translation: CSARVQMNSPLHF. The chain joins TRBV20-1 to TRBJ1-6; no clear D. V lost 6 bases and J lost 7, with 13 bases in between. The CDR3 spans 13 residues. Germline CDR1 DFQATT, CDR2 SNEGSKA (reference sequence).